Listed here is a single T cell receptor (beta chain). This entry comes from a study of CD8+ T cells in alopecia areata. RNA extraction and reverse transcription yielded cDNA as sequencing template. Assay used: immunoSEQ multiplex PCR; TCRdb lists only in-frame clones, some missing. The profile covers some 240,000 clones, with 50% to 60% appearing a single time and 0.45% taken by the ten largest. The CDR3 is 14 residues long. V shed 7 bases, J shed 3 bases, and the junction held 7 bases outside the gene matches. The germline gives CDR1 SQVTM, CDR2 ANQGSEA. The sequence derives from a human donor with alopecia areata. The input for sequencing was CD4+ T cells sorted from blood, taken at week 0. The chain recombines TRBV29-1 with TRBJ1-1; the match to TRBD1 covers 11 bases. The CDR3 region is CSASGQGGDTEAFF. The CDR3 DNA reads TGCAGCGCTTCGGGACAGGGGGGGGACACTGAAGCTTTCTTT. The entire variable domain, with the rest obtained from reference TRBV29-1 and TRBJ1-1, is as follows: SAVISQKPSRDICQRGTSLTIQCQVDSQVTMMFWYRQQPGQSLTLIATANQGSEATYESGFVIDKFPISRPNLTFSTLTVSNMSPEDSSIYLCSASGQGGDTEAFFGQGTRLTVV.